A single sample gave rise to the 5 T cell receptor beta chains below, sequenced in a study of Graves' ophthalmopathy and Graves' hyperthyroidism. The authors amplified TCR beta CDR3 regions from RNA transcripts. Amplification began with first-round RT-PCR using HTBI primers, then second-round multiplex PCR was performed. TCRdb re-called the multiplex PCR reads through MiXCR, storing one row per CDR3 protein. This sample carries about 550,000 distinct CDR3 sequences, under 45% of them seen once, and the ten largest clones take about 4.6%. Sequenced sample: peripheral blood or thyroid tissue (not recorded which). Source of these receptors: an adult man with Graves' hyperthyroidism.

Points on this clonotype: This may arise from a read error, as a much more abundant clone is one base away. V gene TRBV7-9 combines with J gene TRBJ2-5; a possible D gene is TRBD1 (6 bases). V gave up 3 bases and J gave up 4 bases, with 12 bases separating them. The CDR3 consists of 14 residues. CDR1 is SEHNR, CDR2 FQNEAQ, per germline (reference sequence). Written as DNA, the CDR3 is TGTGCCAGCAGCTTGGGACAAATCCGAGAGACCCAGTACTTC. It specifies CASSLGQIRETQYF. The entire variable domain, with the rest obtained from reference TRBV7-9 and TRBJ2-5, is as follows: DTGVSQNPRHKITKRGQNVTFRCDPISEHNRLYWYRQTLGQGPEFLTYFQNEAQLEKSRLLSDRFSAERPKGSFSTLEIQRTEQGDSAMYLCASSLGQIRETQYFGPGTRLLVL.

V is TRBV5-6 and J is TRBJ1-5; D gene uncertain. From germline, CDR1 is SGHDT and CDR2 YYEEEE. With 1 base removed from V and 8 bases from J, the gap between germline ends came to 13 bases. The CDR3 loop spans 14 amino acids. In DNA form, the CDR3 reads TGTGCCAGCAGCTTGATGGAGACCGGGGAGCCCCAGCATTTT. This sequence encodes CASSLMETGEPQHF.

The chain recombines TRBV7-8 with TRBJ2-2; D possibly uses TRBD1 or TRBD2 (7 bases each). The CDR3 is 15 amino acids. From germline, CDR1 is SGHVS and CDR2 FQNEAQ. Trimming removed 9 bases at V and 0 bases at J, with 14 bases between. The CDR3 region is CASGGDSPNTGELFF. As DNA, the CDR3 is TGTGCCAGTGGGGGGGACAGTCCGAACACCGGGGAGCTGTTTTTT.

Worth noting for this clonotype: A much larger clone differs from this one at a single base, so this may be a read error. The chain's CDR3 is CASSLAGGIVAFF. The CDR3, as DNA: TGTGCCAGCAGCTTAGCGGGAGGGATTGTAGCTTTCTTT. V gene TRBV7-9 combines with J gene TRBJ1-1; D ambiguous. The V end was cut by 0 bases, the J end by 10 bases, with 12 bases between. Germline V gene data show CDR1 as SEHNR and CDR2 as FQNEAQ (reference sequence). The CDR3 loop spans 13 amino acids.

This clonotype occurred many times. This chain links TRBV20-1 with TRBJ1-6; 12 bases are shared with TRBD1. The length of the CDR3 is 14 residues. The germline V gene has CDR1 DFQATT and CDR2 SNEGSKA (reference sequence). V lost 6 bases to trimming and J lost 10 bases; unmatched junction nucleotides: 7. CDR3 sequence reads: CSADSGTGGSPLHF. CDR3 in DNA: TGCAGTGCGGATTCCGGGACAGGGGGCTCACCCCTCCACTTT.